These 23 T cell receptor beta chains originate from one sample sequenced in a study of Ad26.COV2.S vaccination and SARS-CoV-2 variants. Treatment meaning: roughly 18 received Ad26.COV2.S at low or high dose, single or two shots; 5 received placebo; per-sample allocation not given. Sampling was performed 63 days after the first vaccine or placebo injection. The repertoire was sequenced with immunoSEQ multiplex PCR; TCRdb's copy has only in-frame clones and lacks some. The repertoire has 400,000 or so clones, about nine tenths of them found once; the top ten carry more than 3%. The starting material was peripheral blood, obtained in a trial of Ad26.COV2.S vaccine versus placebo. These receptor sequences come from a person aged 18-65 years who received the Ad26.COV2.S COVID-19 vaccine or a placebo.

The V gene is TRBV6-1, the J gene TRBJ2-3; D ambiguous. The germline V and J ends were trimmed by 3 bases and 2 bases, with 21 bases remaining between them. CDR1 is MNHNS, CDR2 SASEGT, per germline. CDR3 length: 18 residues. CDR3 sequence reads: CASSDPLLRRSSTDTQYF. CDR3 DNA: TGTGCCAGCAGTGATCCTTTACTGAGGCGGTCCTCCACAGATACGCAGTATTTT.

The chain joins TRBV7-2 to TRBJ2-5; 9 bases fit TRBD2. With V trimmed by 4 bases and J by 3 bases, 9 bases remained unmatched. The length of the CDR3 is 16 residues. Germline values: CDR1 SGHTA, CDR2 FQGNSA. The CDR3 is CASSSSESGGKETQYF. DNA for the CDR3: TGTGCCAGCAGCTCCTCCGAAAGCGGGGGGAAAGAGACCCAGTACTTC.

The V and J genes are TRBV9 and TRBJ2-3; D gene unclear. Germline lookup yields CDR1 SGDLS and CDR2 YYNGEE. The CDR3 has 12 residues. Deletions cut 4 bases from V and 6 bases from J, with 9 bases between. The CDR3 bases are TGTGCCAGCAGCCCACCTATGGATACGCAGTATTTT. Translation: CASSPPMDTQYF.

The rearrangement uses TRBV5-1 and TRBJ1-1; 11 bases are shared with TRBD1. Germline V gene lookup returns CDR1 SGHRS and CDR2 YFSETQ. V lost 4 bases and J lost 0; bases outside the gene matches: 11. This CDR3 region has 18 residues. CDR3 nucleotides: TGCGCCAGCAGCCCCAGGACAGGGGGCTTCAAAATGAACACTGAAGCTTTCTTT. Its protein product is CASSPRTGGFKMNTEAFF.

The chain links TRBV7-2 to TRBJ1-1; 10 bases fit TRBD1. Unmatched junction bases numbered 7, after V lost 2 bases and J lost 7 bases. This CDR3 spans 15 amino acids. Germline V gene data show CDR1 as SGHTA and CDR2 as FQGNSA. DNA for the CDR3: TGTGCCAGCAGCTTACCGGGACAGGGGTCAAATGAAGCTTTCTTT. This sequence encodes CASSLPGQGSNEAFF.

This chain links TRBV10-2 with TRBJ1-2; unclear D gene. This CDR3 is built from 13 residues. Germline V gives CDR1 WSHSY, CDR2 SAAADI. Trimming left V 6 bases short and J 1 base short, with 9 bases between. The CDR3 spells CASSGENNYGYTF. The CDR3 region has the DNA TGCGCCAGCAGCGGAGAGAATAACTATGGCTACACCTTC.

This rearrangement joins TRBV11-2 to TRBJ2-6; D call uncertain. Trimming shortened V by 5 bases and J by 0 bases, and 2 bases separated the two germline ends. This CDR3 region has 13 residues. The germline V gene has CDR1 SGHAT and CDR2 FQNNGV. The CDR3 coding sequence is TGTGCCAGCAGCCCCTCTGGGGCCAACGTCCTGACTTTC. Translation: CASSPSGANVLTF.

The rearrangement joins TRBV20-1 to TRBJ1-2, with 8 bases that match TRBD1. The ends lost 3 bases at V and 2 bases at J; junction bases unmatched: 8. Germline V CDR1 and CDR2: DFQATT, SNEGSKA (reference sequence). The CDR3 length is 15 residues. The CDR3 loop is CSASPRDRQNYGYTF. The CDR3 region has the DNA TGCAGTGCTAGTCCCCGGGACAGGCAGAACTATGGCTACACCTTC.

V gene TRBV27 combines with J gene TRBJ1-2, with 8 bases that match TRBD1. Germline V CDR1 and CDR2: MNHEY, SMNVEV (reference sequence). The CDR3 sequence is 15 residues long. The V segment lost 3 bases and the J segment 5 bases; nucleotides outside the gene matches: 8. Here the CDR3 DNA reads TGTGCCAGCAGTTTTACAGGGGGGGCCGTGTATGGCTACACCTTC. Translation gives CASSFTGGAVYGYTF.

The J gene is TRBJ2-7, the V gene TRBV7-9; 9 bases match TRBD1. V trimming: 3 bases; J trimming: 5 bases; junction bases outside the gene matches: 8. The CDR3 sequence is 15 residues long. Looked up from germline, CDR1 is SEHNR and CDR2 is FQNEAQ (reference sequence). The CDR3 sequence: CASSFSSGQGHEQYF. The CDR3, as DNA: TGTGCCAGCAGCTTCAGTTCGGGACAGGGACACGAGCAGTACTTC. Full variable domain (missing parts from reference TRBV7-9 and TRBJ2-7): DTGVSQNPRHKITKRGQNVTFRCDPISEHNRLYWYRQTLGQGPEFLTYFQNEAQLEKSRLLSDRFSAERPKGSFSTLEIQRTEQGDSAMYLCASSFSSGQGHEQYFGPGTRLTVT.

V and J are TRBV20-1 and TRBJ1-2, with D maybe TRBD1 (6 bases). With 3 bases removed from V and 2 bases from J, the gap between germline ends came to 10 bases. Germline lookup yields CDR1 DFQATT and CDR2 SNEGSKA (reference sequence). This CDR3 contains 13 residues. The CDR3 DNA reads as TGCAGTGCTAGTCACAGGGAGAACTATGGCTACACCTTC. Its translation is CSASHRENYGYTF.

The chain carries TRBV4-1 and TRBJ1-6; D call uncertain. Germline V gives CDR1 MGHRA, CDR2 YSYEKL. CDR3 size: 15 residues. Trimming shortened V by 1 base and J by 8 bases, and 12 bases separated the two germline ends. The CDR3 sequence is CASSQVNRQDSPLHF. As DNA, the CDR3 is TGCGCCAGCAGCCAAGTAAACCGGCAGGATTCACCCCTCCACTTT.

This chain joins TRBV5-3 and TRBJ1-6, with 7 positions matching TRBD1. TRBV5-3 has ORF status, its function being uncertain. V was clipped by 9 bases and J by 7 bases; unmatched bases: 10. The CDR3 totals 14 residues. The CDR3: CANYRDSLNSPLHF. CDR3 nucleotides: TGTGCCAACTACCGGGACAGCCTAAATTCACCCCTCCACTTT.

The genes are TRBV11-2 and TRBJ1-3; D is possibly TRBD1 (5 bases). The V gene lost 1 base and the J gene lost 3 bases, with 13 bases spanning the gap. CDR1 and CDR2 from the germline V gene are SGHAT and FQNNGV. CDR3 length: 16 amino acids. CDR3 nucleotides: TGTGCCAGCAGCTTAGGAACACGGCAGGGTGGAAACACCATATATTTT. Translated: CASSLGTRQGGNTIYF.

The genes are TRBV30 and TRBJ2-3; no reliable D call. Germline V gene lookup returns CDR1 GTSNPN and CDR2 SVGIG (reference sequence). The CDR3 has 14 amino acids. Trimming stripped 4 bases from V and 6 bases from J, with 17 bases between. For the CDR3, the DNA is TGTGCCTGGAAACCGACCATAAAGGTGGATACGCAGTATTTT. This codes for CAWKPTIKVDTQYF.

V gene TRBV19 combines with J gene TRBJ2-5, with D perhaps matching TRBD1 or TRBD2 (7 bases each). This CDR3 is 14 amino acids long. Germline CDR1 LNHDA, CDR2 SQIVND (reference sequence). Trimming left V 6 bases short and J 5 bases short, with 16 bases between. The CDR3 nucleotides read TGTGCCAGTAGCAGTCAGGGGGGGGCTGAGACCCAGTACTTC. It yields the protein CASSSQGGAETQYF.

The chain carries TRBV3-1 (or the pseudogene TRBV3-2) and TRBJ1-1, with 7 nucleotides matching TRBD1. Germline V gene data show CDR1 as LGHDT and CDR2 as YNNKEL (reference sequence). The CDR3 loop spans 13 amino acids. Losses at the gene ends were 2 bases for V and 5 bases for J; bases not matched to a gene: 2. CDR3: CASSQNRGTEAFF. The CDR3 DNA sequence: TGTGCCAGCAGCCAAAACAGGGGTACTGAAGCTTTCTTT.

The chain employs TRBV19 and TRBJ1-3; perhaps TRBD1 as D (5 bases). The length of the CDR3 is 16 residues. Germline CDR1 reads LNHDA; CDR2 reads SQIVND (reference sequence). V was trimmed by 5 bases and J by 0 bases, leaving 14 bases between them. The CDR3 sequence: CASSLSTAYSGNTIYF. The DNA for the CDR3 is TGTGCCAGTAGTCTTTCGACAGCCTACTCTGGAAACACCATATATTTT.

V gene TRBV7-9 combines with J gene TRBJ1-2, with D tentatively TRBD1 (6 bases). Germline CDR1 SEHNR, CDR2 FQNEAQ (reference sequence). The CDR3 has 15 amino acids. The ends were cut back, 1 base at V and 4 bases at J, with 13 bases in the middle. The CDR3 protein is CASSLDGPRGYGYTF. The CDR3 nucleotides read TGTGCCAGCAGCTTAGACGGGCCCAGGGGCTATGGCTACACCTTC.

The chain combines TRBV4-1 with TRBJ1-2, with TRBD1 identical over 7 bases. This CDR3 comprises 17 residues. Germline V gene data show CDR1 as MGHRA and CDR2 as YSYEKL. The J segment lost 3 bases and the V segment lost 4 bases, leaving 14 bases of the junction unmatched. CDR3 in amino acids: CASSPGGTGSRDYGYTF. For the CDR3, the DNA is TGCGCCAGCAGCCCAGGGGGGACGGGTTCCCGAGACTATGGCTACACCTTC.

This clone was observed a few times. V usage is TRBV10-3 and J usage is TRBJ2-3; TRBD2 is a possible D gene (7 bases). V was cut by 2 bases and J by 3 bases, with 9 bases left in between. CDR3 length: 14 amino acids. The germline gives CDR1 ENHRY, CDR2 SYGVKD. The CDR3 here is CAISEGGATDTQYF. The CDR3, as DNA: TGTGCCATCAGTGAGGGGGGGGCGACAGATACGCAGTATTTT.

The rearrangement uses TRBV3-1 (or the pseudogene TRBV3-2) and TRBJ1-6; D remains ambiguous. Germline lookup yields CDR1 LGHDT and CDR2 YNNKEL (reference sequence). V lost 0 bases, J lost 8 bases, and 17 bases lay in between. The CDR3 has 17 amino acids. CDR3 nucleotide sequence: TGTGCCAGCAGCCAAGAATTCAACAGCCGTCATCATTCACCCCTCCACTTT. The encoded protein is CASSQEFNSRHHSPLHF.

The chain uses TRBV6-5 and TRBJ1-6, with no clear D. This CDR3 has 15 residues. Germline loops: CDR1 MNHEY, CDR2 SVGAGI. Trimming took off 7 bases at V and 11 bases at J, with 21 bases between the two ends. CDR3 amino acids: CASTNARTLEAPLHF. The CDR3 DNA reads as TGTGCCAGCACCAACGCTAGGACTCTCGAAGCACCCCTCCACTTT.